This T cell receptor beta chain derives from a study of identical twins. This clonotype was picked up a small number of times. At one end, the junction sequence differs from germline, possibly due to a read error. The CDR3 totals 15 residues. Germline lookup yields CDR1 MNHNS and CDR2 SASEGT. Unique molecular identifiers were in the cDNA, with template-switch universal primer binding. TCRdb re-called the 5' RACE reads through MiXCR, storing one row per CDR3 protein. The profile shows hundreds of thousands of distinct CDR3 sequences, 21% of them singletons. These data also formed part of another study, on T cells expressing NK-cell markers.

The clonotype comes from a young woman in good health. The sample was PBMCs. The rearrangement links TRBV6-1 to TRBJ2-1, with 9 bases identical to TRBD2. The CDR3 protein is CASSRRGRAYHEQFF. CDR3 DNA: TGTGCCAGCAGCCGCCGCGGGAGGGCCTACCATGAGCAGTTCTTC.